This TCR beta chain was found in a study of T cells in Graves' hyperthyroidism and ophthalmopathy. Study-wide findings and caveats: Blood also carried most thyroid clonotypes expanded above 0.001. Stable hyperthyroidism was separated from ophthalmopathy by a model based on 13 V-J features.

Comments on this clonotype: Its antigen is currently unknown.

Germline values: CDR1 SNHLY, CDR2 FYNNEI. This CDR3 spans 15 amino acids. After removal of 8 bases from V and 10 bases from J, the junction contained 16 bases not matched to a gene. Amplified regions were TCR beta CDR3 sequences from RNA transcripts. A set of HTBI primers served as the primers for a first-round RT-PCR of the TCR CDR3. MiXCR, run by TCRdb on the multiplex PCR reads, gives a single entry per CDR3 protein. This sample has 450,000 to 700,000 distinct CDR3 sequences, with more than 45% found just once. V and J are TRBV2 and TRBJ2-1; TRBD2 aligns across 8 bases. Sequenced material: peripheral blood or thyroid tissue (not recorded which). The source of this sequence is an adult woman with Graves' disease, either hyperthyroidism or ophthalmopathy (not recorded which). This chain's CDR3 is CASRRGVEGLGEQFF. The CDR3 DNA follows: TGTGCCAGCCGGCGGGGGGTTGAGGGGCTAGGAGAGCAGTTCTTC.